The rows below give T cell receptor beta chains drawn from one sample of a study of Graves' ophthalmopathy and Graves' hyperthyroidism. TCRdb recomputed calls from the multiplex PCR reads with MiXCR, one row per CDR3 protein. In the table there are just over 600,000 distinct CDR3 sequences, over 20% of which are singletons. Material for sequencing was peripheral blood. These receptors all stem from a woman aged 18-29 years with stable Graves' hyperthyroidism. Some clones in this sample may be carry-over from other donors' samples. Both conserved end residues are part of each CDR3. D genes are given only for firm matches. Only some rows state a clone size, as once, few, many or a class for expanded clones.

NA	NA	TRBV27	TRBJ1-2	CASSLSLGNGYTF	TGTGCCAGCAGTTTATCTCTAGGGAATGGCTACACCTTC
NA	many	TRBV7-9	TRBJ2-5	CASSAGFPGTQYF	TGTGCCAGCAGCGCCGGATTTCCGGGGACCCAGTACTTC
NA	NA	TRBV6-1	TRBJ2-2	CASSGRPNTGELFF	TGTGCCAGCAGTGGGCGGCCGAACACCGGGGAGCTGTTTTTT
TRBD1	NA	TRBV6-1	TRBJ2-7	CASRDRGFGEQYF	TGTGCCAGCAGGGACAGGGGATTCGGCGAGCAGTACTTC
NA	many	TRBV6-5	TRBJ1-1	CASSYAETEAFF	TGTGCCAGCAGTTACGCAGAGACCGAAGCTTTCTTT
NA	NA	TRBV19	TRBJ1-5	CASSILSGNQPQHF	TGTGCCAGTAGTATTCTCTCGGGCAATCAGCCCCAGCATTTT
NA	NA	TRBV7-7	TRBJ2-2	CASSKTESTGELFF	TGTGCCAGCAGCAAGACAGAAAGCACCGGGGAGCTGTTTTTT
NA	many	TRBV27	TRBJ1-2	CASSFSRQTSYGYTF	TGTGCCAGCAGTTTCTCGCGACAGACAAGCTATGGCTACACCTTC
TRBD1	many	TRBV12-3/TRBV12-4	TRBJ1-1	CASSFSLHSGGIAFF	TGTGCCAGCAGTTTTTCTCTCCATTCAGGGGGTATCGCTTTCTTT
NA	many	TRBV6-1	TRBJ2-2	CASRTVKNTGELFF	TGTGCCAGCAGGACAGTCAAGAACACCGGGGAGCTGTTTTTT
TRBD1	many	TRBV6-1	TRBJ1-6	CASSRQGFGSYNSPLHF	TGTGCCAGCAGTAGACAGGGGTTTGGATCCTATAATTCACCCCTCCACTTT
NA	many	TRBV12-3/TRBV12-4	TRBJ1-6	CASSLFGGSGSPLHF	TGTGCCAGCAGTTTATTTGGGGGATCCGGTTCGCCCCTCCACTTT
NA	many	TRBV9	TRBJ1-3	CASSVDGATGNTIYF	TGTGCCAGCAGCGTAGATGGAGCTACTGGAAACACCATATATTTT
NA	many	TRBV6-2/TRBV6-3	TRBJ1-5	CASSGVDQPQHF	TGTGCCAGCAGTGGAGTTGATCAGCCCCAGCATTTT
NA	many	TRBV11-2	TRBJ1-1	CASSFRIGTEAFF	TGTGCCAGCAGCTTTAGGATTGGCACTGAAGCTTTCTTT
NA	many	TRBV4-1	TRBJ2-7	CASSQGSSSYEQYF	TGCGCCAGCAGCCAAGGGTCATCATCCTACGAGCAGTACTTC
NA	many	TRBV5-1	TRBJ1-1	CASSLAFLWGGTEAFF	TGCGCCAGCAGCTTGGCCTTTCTTTGGGGGGGCACTGAAGCTTTCTTT
NA	many	TRBV24-1	TRBJ2-2	CATSDPGNTGELFF	TGTGCCACCAGTGACCCCGGAAACACCGGGGAGCTGTTTTTT
TRBD1	NA	TRBV11-2	TRBJ2-5	CASSLGQGETKYF	TGTGCCAGCAGCTTAGGACAGGGTGAGACCAAGTACTTC
TRBD1	few	TRBV29-1	TRBJ1-1	CSVQGANTEAFF	TGCAGCGTTCAGGGGGCTAACACTGAAGCTTTCTTT
NA	many	TRBV14	TRBJ2-5	CASSQGYGLETQYF	TGTGCCAGCAGCCAAGGTTACGGGTTGGAGACCCAGTACTTC
TRBD2	few	TRBV2	TRBJ2-7	CASKTAGVYEQYF	TGTGCCAGCAAGACAGCGGGGGTTTACGAGCAGTACTTC
NA	few	TRBV6-1	TRBJ2-7	CASTTGIFPLGVYEQYF	TGTGCCAGCACCACCGGGATTTTCCCTCTAGGAGTCTACGAGCAGTACTTC
NA	many	TRBV7-9	TRBJ1-2	CASSLGQNDNYGYTF	TGTGCCAGCAGCTTAGGGCAGAACGACAACTATGGCTACACCTTC
NA	many	TRBV18	TRBJ1-1	CASSPLKGGEAFF	TGTGCCAGCTCTCCGCTGAAGGGGGGCGAAGCTTTCTTT
NA	many	TRBV2	TRBJ1-2	CASSETGQGNYGYTF	TGTGCCAGCAGTGAGACGGGACAAGGAAACTATGGCTACACCTTC
TRBD1	many	TRBV2	TRBJ2-5	CASSETMKDRGRKETQYF	TGTGCCAGCAGCGAAACGATGAAAGACAGGGGACGAAAAGAGACCCAGTACTTC
NA	many	TRBV28	TRBJ1-1	CAILDRGNTEAFF	TGTGCCATCCTCGACAGAGGTAACACTGAAGCTTTCTTT
NA	many	TRBV6-2/TRBV6-3	TRBJ1-5	CASSLRPSSNQPQHF	TGTGCCAGCAGTCTGCGACCGAGTAGCAATCAGCCCCAGCATTTT
NA	many	TRBV10-3	TRBJ1-5	CAISGDDSNQPQHF	TGTGCCATCAGTGGAGACGATTCCAATCAGCCCCAGCATTTT
NA	NA	TRBV27	TRBJ2-6	CASSSPVRGANVLTF	TGTGCCAGCAGTTCGCCGGTGCGCGGGGCCAACGTCCTGACTTTC
NA	many	TRBV7-9	TRBJ2-7	CASSLGAWGEQYF	TGTGCCAGCAGCTTAGGGGCCTGGGGAGAGCAGTACTTC
TRBD1	many	TRBV6-2/TRBV6-3	TRBJ1-1	CASSYPPNRGGSTEAFF	TGTGCCAGCAGTTATCCCCCCAACAGGGGAGGGAGCACTGAAGCTTTCTTT
TRBD1	NA	TRBV6-1	TRBJ1-5	CASSKATGDQPQHF	TGTGCCAGCAGTAAAGCAACAGGGGATCAGCCCCAGCATTTT
NA	few	TRBV2	TRBJ1-2	CASRYSYGYTF	TGTGCCAGCAGGTACAGCTATGGCTACACCTTC
TRBD1	once	TRBV10-3	TRBJ2-7	CAVGRDRASYEQYF	TGTGCCGTCGGCCGGGACAGGGCCTCCTACGAGCAGTACTTC
NA	many	TRBV6-5	TRBJ1-1	CASKILQDMNTEAFF	TGTGCCAGCAAGATCCTTCAGGACATGAACACTGAAGCTTTCTTT
NA	few	TRBV6-5	TRBJ1-1	CASSSYQGTRNEAFF	TGTGCCAGCAGTTCTTATCAAGGGACCCGAAATGAAGCTTTCTTT
TRBD1	many	TRBV2	TRBJ2-7	CASRQGPLGEQYF	TGTGCCAGTAGACAGGGCCCCCTCGGCGAGCAGTACTTC
TRBD1	many	TRBV7-9	TRBJ2-7	CASSLQGAGSGEQYF	TGTGCCAGCAGCTTACAGGGGGCCGGATCGGGCGAGCAGTACTTC
NA	many	TRBV29-1	TRBJ1-1	CSVEGVRTEAFF	TGCAGCGTTGAGGGGGTTAGGACTGAAGCTTTCTTT
NA	many	TRBV29-1	TRBJ2-5	CSVEVWQGETQYF	TGCAGCGTTGAAGTATGGCAGGGAGAGACCCAGTACTTC